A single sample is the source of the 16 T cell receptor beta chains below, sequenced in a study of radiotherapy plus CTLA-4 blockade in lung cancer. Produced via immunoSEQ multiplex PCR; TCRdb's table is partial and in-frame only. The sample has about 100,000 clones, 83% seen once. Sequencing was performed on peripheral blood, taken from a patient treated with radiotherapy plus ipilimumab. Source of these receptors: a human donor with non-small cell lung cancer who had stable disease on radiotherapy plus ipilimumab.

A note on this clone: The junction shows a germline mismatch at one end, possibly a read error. The chain's CDR3 is CASSSENRRTGELFF. CDR3 nucleotide sequence: TGTGCTAGCAGCTCAGAAAACAGGCGCACCGGGGAGCTGTTTTTT. The chain links TRBV7-7 to TRBJ2-2, with D possibly TRBD1 on 5 matching bases. The CDR3 totals 15 residues. The germline gives CDR1 SSHAT, CDR2 FNYEAQ (reference sequence).

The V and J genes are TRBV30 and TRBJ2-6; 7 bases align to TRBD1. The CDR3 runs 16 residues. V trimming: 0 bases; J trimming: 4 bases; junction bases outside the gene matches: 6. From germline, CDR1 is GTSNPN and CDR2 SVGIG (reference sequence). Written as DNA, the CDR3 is TGTGCCTGGAGTGTACTCAGGGGGAGAGGGGCCAACGTCCTGACTTTC. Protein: CAWSVLRGRGANVLTF.

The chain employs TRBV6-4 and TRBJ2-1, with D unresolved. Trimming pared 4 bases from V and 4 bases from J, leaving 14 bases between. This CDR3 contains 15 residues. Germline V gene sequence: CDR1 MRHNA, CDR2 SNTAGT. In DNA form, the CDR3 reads TGTGCCAGCAGTGCGCGACCCCCTCCATACAATGAGCAGTTCTTC. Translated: CASSARPPPYNEQFF.

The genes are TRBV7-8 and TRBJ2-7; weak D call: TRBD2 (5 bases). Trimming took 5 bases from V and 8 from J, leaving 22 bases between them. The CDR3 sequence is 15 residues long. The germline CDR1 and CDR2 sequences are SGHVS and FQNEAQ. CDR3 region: CASSGIGGPESQQYF. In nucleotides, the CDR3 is TGTGCCAGCAGCGGTATTGGAGGCCCGGAGAGTCAGCAGTACTTC.

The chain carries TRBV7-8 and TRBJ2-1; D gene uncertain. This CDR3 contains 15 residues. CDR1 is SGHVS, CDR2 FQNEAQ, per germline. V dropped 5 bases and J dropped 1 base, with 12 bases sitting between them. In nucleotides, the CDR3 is TGTGCCAGCAGCCCGGCCGATGGGTCCTACAATGAGCAGTTCTTC. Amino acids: CASSPADGSYNEQFF.

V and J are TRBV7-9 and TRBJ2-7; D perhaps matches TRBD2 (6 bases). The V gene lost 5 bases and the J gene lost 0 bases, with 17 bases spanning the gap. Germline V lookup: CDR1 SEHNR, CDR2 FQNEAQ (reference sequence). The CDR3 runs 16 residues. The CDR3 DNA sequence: TGTGCCAGCAGCACCCCCAATCACGGGAGCTCCTACGAGCAGTACTTC. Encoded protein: CASSTPNHGSSYEQYF.

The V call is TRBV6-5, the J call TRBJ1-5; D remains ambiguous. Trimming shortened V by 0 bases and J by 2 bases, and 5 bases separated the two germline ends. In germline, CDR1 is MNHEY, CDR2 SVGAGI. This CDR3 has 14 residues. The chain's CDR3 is CASSYSWGNQPQHF. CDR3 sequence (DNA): TGTGCCAGCAGTTACTCATGGGGCAATCAGCCCCAGCATTTT.

Here the CDR3 DNA reads TGTGCCAGCAGCCGTGGGTATGAGACCCAGTACTTC. Residues: CASSRGYETQYF. The chain links TRBV14 to TRBJ2-5, with D hard to call. Between the trimmed V and J ends, which lost 4 bases and 5 bases, there was a span of 8 bases. This CDR3 is 12 amino acids long. Looked up from germline, CDR1 is SGHDN and CDR2 is FVKESK.

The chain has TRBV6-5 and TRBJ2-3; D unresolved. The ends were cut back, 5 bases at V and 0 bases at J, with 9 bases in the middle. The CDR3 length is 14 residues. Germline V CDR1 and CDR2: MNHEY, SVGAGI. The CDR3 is CASSPHGSTDTQYF. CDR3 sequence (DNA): TGTGCCAGCAGTCCCCACGGGAGCACAGATACGCAGTATTTT.

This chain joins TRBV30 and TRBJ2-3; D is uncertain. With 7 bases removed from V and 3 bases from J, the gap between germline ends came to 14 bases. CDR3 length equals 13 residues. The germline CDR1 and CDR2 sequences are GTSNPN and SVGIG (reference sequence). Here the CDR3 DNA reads TGTGCCTTGGTGACCGATACGACAGATACGCAGTATTTT. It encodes CALVTDTTDTQYF.

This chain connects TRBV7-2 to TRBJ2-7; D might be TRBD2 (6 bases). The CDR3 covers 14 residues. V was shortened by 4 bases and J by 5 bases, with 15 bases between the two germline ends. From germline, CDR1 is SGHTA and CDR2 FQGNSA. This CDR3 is CASSSGGALNEQYF. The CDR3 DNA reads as TGTGCCAGCAGCTCCGGAGGGGCACTCAACGAGCAGTACTTC.

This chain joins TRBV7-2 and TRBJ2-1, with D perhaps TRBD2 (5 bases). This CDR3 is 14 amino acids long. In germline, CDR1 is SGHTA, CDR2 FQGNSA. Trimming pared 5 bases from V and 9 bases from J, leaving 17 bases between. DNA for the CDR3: TGTGCCAGCAGCCTGGACTCCCGGCGGCCTGAGCAGTTCTTC. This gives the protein CASSLDSRRPEQFF.

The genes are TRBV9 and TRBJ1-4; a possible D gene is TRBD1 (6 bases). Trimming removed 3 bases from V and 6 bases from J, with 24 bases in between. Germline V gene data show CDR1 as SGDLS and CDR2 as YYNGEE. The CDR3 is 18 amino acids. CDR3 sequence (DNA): TGTGCCAGCAGCGCCCACAGCCCTAAACAGGGAATGGATGAAAAACTGTTTTTT. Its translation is CASSAHSPKQGMDEKLFF.

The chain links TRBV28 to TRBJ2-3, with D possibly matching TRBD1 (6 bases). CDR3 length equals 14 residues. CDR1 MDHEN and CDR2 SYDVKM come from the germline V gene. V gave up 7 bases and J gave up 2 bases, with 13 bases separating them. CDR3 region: CASTAGDLTDTQYF. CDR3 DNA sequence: TGTGCCAGCACAGCAGGGGATCTCACAGATACGCAGTATTTT.

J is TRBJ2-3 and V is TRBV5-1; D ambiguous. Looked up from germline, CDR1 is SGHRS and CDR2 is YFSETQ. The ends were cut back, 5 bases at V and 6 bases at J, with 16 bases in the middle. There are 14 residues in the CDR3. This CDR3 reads CASSPVHSADTQYF. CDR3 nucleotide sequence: TGCGCCAGCAGTCCCGTCCATTCAGCGGATACGCAGTATTTT.

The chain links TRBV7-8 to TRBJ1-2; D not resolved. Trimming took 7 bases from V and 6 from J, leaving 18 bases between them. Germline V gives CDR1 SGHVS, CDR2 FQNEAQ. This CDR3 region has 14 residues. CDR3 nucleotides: TGTGCCAGCAACCGCCGGCCAATCCCGGATGGCTACACCTTC. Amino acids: CASNRRPIPDGYTF.